Following are 11 T cell receptor beta chains from one sample sequenced in a study of control samples from healthy donors and cancer patients (dated by TCRdb to about 2020). To prepare the library, the immunoSEQ multiplex PCR assay was applied. The clones in this table, taken by TCRdb from immuneACCESS, are in-frame only. Not every clone is retained; where verified, under half of the shortfall comes from an unresolved V gene, and the cause of the rest is unknown. Within this sample are approximately 150,000 clones, with around 88% of them counted one time only. The ten top clones hold over 1.5% of the sample. The sample taken for sequencing was blood. These receptors all come from a man between 18 and 29 years old in good health.

J is TRBJ1-1 and V is TRBV6-5, with TRBD1 as a possible D gene (6 bases). The CDR3 spans 13 residues. Trimming removed 7 bases from V and 7 bases from J, with 16 bases in between. CDR1 and CDR2 from the germline V gene are MNHEY and SVGAGI. The CDR3, as DNA: TGTGCCAGCACGCCCGCAGGGGAAGTTGAAGCTTTCTTT. As protein: CASTPAGEVEAFF.

J is TRBJ2-1 and V is TRBV25-1; the D gene is possibly TRBD2 (6 bases). This CDR3 has 15 amino acids. V was shortened by 3 bases and J by 3 bases, with 12 bases between the two germline ends. Germline V lookup: CDR1 MGHDK, CDR2 SYGVNS. The CDR3 is CASSDWNSGYNEQFF. The CDR3 nucleotides read TGTGCCAGCAGTGATTGGAATAGCGGCTACAATGAGCAGTTCTTC. The full variable domain, in which reference TRBV25-1 and TRBJ2-1 provide the parts outside the CDR3, is EADIYQTPRYLVIGTGKKITLECSQTMGHDKMYWYQQDPGMELHLIHYSYGVNSTEKGDLSSESTVSRIRTEHFPLTLESARPSHTSQYLCASSDWNSGYNEQFFGPGTRLTVL.

The rearrangement uses TRBV5-5 and TRBJ1-2, with D tentatively TRBD1 (5 bases). There are 15 residues in the CDR3. V lost 2 bases and J lost 4, with 15 bases in between. Germline V lookup: CDR1 SGHKS, CDR2 YYEKEE (reference sequence). CDR3: CASSLGAGVVYGYTF. DNA for the CDR3: TGTGCCAGCAGCTTAGGGGCCGGGGTCGTCTATGGCTACACCTTC.

This chain joins TRBV6-2 or TRBV6-3 and TRBJ1-2, with 12 bases matching TRBD1. The CDR3 sequence is 17 residues long. Germline CDR1 is MNHEY and CDR2 is SVGEGT. Trimming took 1 base from V and 5 from J; bases not matched to a gene: 8. The CDR3, as DNA: TGTGCCAGCAGTTACTGGGGACAGGGGGCGCGCCGATATGGCTACACCTTC. Translated, it gives CASSYWGQGARRYGYTF.

This clone occurred once. The chain is built from TRBV24-1 and TRBJ1-2; 8 bases fit TRBD1. This CDR3 is 16 amino acids long. Trimming removed 6 bases from V and 3 bases from J; junction bases left unmatched: 11. Germline CDR1 KGHDR, CDR2 SFDVKD. The CDR3 bases are TGTGCCACCAGTATCCAGGGGGCCTTGTGGTACTATGGCTACACCTTC. It encodes CATSIQGALWYYGYTF.

The chain links TRBV28 to TRBJ1-5; D not certain. CDR1 and CDR2 (germline): MDHEN, SYDVKM. Trimming stripped 4 bases from V and 3 bases from J, with 13 bases between. This CDR3 has 15 amino acids. CDR3 DNA: TGTGCCAGCAGTTCACCGCGGGGAATCAATCAGCCCCAGCATTTT. Its protein product is CASSSPRGINQPQHF. Drawing the rest from reference TRBV28 and TRBJ1-5, the complete variable domain is DVKVTQSSRYLVKRTGEKVFLECVQDMDHENMFWYRQDPGLGLRLIYFSYDVKMKEKGDIPEGYSVSREKKERFSLILESASTNQTSMYLCASSSPRGINQPQHFGDGTRLSIL.

The chain combines TRBV5-4 with TRBJ1-5; D possibly corresponds to TRBD1 (6 bases). The CDR3 extends over 13 amino acids. Trimming cost V 4 bases and J 8 bases, with 13 bases left between them. The germline V gene encodes CDR1 SGHNT and CDR2 YYREEE (reference sequence). The CDR3 loop reads CASSVGGAEPQHF. The DNA of the CDR3 is TGTGCCAGCAGCGTGGGGGGGGCCGAGCCCCAGCATTTT.

The chain joins TRBV5-6 to TRBJ2-7, with a weak D call TRBD2 (5 bases). The V end was cut by 6 bases, the J end by 4 bases, with 14 bases between. This CDR3 contains 13 residues. Germline-derived CDR1 and CDR2 are SGHDT and YYEEEE. The DNA for the CDR3 is TGTGCCAGCAAAAAAGGTGGCGGGTACGAGCAGTACTTC. It specifies CASKKGGGYEQYF.

This chain joins TRBV28 and TRBJ1-5; a possible D gene is TRBD1 (5 bases). V lost 2 bases and J 0 bases, leaving 8 bases between the germline ends. CDR3 size: 15 residues. From germline, CDR1 is MDHEN and CDR2 SYDVKM. CDR3 region: CASSLPQGSNQPQHF. The CDR3 nucleotides are TGTGCCAGCAGTTTACCTCAGGGTAGCAATCAGCCCCAGCATTTT.

The V gene is TRBV19, the J gene TRBJ2-7, with D perhaps TRBD1 (5 bases). The CDR3 spans 14 residues. In germline, CDR1 is LNHDA, CDR2 SQIVND (reference sequence). The V and J ends lost 6 bases and 6 bases respectively, with 18 bases between them. For the CDR3, the DNA is TGTGCCAGTAGCCTCAAAAGGGGCACCCTCGAGCAGTACTTC. Encoded protein: CASSLKRGTLEQYF.

This chain uses TRBV5-6 with TRBJ1-2; TRBD1 matches 7 bases. Germline trimming cut 4 bases from V and 5 bases from J; bases unmatched to any gene: 5. Per the germline V gene, CDR1 is SGHDT and CDR2 is YYEEEE. This CDR3 is built from 13 residues. CDR3 bases: TGTGCCAGCAGCCTGGGGACAGCGTATGGCTACACCTTC. This codes for CASSLGTAYGYTF.